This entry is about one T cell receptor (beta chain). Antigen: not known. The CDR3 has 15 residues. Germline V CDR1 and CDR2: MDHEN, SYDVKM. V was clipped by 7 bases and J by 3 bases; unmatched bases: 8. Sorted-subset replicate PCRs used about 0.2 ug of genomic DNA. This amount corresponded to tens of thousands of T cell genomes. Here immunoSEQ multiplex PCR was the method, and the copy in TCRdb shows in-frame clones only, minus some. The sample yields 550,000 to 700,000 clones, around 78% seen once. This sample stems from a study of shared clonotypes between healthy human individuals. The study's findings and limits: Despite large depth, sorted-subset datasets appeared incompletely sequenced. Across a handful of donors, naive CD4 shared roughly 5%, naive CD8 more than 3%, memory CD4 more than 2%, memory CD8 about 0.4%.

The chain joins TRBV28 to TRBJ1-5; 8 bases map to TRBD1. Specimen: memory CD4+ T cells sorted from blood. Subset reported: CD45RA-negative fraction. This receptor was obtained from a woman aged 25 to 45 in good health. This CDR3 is CASTPPGGSNQPQHF. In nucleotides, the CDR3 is TGTGCCAGCACCCCACCAGGGGGCTCCAATCAGCCCCAGCATTTT.